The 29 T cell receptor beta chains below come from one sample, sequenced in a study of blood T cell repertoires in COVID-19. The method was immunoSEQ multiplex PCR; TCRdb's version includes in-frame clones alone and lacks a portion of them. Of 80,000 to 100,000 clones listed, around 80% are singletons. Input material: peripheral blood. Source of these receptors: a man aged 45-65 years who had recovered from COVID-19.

The CDR3 bases are TGTGCCAGCAGTTACGGCGGGGGGGCTACTTCCCGGCTACAGTTCTTC. It codes for CASSYGGGATSRLQFF. The chain has TRBV6-5 and TRBJ2-1; 9 positions match TRBD2. The CDR3 loop spans 16 amino acids. V trimming: 2 bases; J trimming: 13 bases; junction bases outside the gene matches: 15. Germline CDR1 is MNHEY and CDR2 is SVGAGI.

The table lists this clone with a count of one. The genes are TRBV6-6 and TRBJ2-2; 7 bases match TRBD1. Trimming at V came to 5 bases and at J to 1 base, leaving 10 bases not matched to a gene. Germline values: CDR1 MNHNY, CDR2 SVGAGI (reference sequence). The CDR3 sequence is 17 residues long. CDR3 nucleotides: TGTGCCAGCAGTCCCCGACAGGGTTTTTGGAACACCGGGGAGCTGTTTTTT. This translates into CASSPRQGFWNTGELFF.

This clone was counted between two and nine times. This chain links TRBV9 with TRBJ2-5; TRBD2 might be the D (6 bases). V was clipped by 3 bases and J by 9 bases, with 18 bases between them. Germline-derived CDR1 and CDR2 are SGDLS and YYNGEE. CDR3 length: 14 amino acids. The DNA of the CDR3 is TGTGCCAGCAGCGCCTCTAGCGTAGCAAGGGCCCAGTACTTC. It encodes CASSASSVARAQYF.

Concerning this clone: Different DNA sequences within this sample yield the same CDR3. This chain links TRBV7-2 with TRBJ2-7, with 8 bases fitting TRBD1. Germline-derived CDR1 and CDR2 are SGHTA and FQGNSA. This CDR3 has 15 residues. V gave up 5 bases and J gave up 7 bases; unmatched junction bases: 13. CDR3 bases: TGTGCCAGCAGCCCCTCAGGGGGCTATTTTCGGGAGCAGTACTTC. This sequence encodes CASSPSGGYFREQYF. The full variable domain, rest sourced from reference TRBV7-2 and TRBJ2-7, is GAGVSQSPSNKVTEKGKDVELRCDPISGHTALYWYRQSLGQGLEFLIYFQGNSAPDKSGLPSDRFSAERTGGSVSTLTIQRTQQEDSAVYLCASSPSGGYFREQYFGPGTRLTVT.

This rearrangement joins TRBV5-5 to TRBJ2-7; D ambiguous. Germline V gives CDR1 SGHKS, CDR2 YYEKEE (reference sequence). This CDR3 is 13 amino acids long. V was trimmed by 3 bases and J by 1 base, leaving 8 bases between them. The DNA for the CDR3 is TGTGCCAGCAGCTCTGACACGTCCTACGAGCAGTACTTC. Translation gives CASSSDTSYEQYF.

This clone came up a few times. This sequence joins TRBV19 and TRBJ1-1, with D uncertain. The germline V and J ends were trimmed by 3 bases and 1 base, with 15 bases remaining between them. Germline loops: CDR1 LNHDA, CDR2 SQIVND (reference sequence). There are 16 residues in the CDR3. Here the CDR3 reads CASSIDLGIPNTEAFF. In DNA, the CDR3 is TGTGCCAGTAGTATCGATCTGGGCATCCCGAACACTGAAGCTTTCTTT.

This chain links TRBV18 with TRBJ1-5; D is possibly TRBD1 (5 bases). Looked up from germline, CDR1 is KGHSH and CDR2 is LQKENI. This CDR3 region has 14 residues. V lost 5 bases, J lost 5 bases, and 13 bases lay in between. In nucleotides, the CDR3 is TGTGCCAGCTCAGTGCTGGGGGAGGATCAGCCCCAGCATTTT. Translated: CASSVLGEDQPQHF.

The CDR3 nucleotides read TGCGCCAGCAGCTTGGGGGCTAGCGGGGTAGGAGATACGCAGTATTTT. This sequence encodes CASSLGASGVGDTQYF. The chain carries TRBV5-1 and TRBJ2-3; 9 nucleotides align to TRBD2. Germline values: CDR1 SGHRS, CDR2 YFSETQ. The CDR3 length is 16 residues. The V and J ends lost 0 bases and 5 bases, in that order; junction bases with no gene match: 7.

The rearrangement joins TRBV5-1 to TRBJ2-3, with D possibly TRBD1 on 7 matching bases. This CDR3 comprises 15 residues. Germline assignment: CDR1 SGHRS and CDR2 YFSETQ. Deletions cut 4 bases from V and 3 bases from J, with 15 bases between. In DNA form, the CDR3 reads TGCGCCAGCAGCCTAACCCAGGGGGGTACAGATACGCAGTATTTT. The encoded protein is CASSLTQGGTDTQYF.

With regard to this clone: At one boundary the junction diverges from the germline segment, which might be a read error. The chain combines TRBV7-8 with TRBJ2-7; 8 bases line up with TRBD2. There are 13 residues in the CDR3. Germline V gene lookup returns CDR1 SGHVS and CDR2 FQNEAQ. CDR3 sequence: CASSPSQRGTSRF. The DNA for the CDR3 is TGTGCCAGCAGCCCCTCACAGCGGGGGACCAGTAGGTTC. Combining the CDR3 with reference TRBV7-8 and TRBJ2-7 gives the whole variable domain GAGVSQSPRYKVAKRGQDVALRCDPISGHVSLFWYQQALGQGPEFLTYFQNEAQLDKSGLPSDRFFAERPEGSVSTLKIQRTQQEDSAVYLCASSPSQRGTSRFGPGTRLTVT.

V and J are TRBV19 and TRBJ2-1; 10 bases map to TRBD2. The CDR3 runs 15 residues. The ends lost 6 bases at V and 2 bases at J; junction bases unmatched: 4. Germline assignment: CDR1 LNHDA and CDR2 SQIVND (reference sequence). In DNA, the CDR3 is TGTGCCAGTAGGTCCGGGACTAGCGCCTACAATGAGCAGTTCTTC. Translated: CASRSGTSAYNEQFF. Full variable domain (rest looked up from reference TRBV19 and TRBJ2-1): DGGITQSPKYLFRKEGQNVTLSCEQNLNHDAMYWYRQDPGQGLRLIYYSQIVNDFQKGDIAEGYSVSREKKESFPLTVTSAQKNPTAFYLCASRSGTSAYNEQFFGPGTRLTVL.

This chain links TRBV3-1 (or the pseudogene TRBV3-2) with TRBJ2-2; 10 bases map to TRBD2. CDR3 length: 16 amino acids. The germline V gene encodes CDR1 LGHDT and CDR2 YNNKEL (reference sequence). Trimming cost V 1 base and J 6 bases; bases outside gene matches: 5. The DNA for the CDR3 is TGTGCCAGCAGCCAAGCCCCGCTAGCGGGGGCCGGGGAGCTGTTTTTT. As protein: CASSQAPLAGAGELFF.

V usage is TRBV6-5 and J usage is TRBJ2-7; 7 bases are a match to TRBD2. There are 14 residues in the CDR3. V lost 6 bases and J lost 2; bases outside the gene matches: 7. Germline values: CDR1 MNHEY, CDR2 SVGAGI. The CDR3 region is CASRLAAGAYEQYF. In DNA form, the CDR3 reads TGTGCCAGCAGGCTAGCGGCGGGAGCCTACGAGCAGTACTTC.

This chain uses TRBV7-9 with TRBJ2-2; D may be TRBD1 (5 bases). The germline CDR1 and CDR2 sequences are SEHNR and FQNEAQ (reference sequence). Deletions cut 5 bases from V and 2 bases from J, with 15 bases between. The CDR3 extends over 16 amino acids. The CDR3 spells CASSIDSHPNTGELFF. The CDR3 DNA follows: TGTGCCAGCAGCATCGACAGCCATCCCAACACCGGGGAGCTGTTTTTT.

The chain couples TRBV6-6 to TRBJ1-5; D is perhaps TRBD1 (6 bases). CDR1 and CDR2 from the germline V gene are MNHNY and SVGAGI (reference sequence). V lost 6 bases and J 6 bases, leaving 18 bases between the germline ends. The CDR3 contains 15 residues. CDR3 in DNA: TGTGCCAGCAGCAACCGGGATCTAGGGGGTCAGCCCCAGCATTTT. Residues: CASSNRDLGGQPQHF.

The CDR3 nucleotides read TGTGCCAGCAGCTACGCTATGGGAGAGGACGAGCAGTACTTC. Its translation: CASSYAMGEDEQYF. The chain couples TRBV14 to TRBJ2-7, with a possible D match to TRBD2 (5 bases). The V gene lost 5 bases and the J gene lost 5 bases, with 16 bases spanning the gap. The CDR3 spans 14 residues. Germline assignment: CDR1 SGHDN and CDR2 FVKESK.

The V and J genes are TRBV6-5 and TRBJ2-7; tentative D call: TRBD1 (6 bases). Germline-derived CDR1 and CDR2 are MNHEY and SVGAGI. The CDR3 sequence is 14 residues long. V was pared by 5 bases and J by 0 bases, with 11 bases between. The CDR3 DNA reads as TGTGCCAGCAGTATGGGGGCACCCTCCTACGAGCAGTACTTC. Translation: CASSMGAPSYEQYF.

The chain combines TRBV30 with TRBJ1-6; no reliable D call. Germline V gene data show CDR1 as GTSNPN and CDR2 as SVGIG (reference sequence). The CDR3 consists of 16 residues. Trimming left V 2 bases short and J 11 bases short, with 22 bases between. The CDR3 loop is CAWSSGRVSYPTPLHF. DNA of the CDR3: TGTGCCTGGAGTTCGGGGAGGGTCTCGTATCCAACACCCCTCCACTTT.

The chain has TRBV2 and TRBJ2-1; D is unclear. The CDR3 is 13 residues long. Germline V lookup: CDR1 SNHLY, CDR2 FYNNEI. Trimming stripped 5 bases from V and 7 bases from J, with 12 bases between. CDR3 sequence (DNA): TGTGCCAGCAGTTATCTCCGAGGAAATGAGCAGTTCTTC. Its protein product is CASSYLRGNEQFF.

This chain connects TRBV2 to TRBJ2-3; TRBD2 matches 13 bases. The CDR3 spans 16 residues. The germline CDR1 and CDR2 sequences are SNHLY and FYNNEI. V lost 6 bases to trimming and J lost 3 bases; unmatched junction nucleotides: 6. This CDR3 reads CASRKGLAGPTDTQYF. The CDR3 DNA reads TGTGCCAGCAGGAAGGGACTAGCGGGACCTACAGATACGCAGTATTTT.

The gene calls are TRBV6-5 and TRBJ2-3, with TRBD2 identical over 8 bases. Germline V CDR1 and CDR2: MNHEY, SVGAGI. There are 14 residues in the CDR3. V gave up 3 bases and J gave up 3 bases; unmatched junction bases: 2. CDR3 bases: TGTGCCAGCAGTTATCGGGAGGGGACAGATACGCAGTATTTT. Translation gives CASSYREGTDTQYF.

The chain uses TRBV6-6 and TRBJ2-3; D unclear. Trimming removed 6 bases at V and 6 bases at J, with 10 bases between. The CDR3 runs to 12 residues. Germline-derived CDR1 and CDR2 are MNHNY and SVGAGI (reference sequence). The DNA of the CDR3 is TGTGCCAGCAGGTACACTTCGGATACGCAGTATTTT. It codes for CASRYTSDTQYF.

CDR3 sequence reads: CSTTREDYGYTF. CDR3 in DNA: TGCAGCACTACCAGGGAAGACTATGGCTACACCTTC. The chain uses TRBV29-1 and TRBJ1-2; D is perhaps TRBD1 (5 bases). V gave up 8 bases and J gave up 3 bases, with 13 bases separating them. CDR1 and CDR2 (germline): SQVTM, ANQGSEA. The CDR3 covers 12 residues.

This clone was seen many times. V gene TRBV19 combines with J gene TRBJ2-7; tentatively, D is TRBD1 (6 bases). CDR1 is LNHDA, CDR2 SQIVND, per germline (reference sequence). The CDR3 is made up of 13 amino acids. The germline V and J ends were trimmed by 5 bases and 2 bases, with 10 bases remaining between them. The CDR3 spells CASSSRTAYEQYF. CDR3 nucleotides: TGTGCCAGTAGTTCCCGGACAGCCTACGAGCAGTACTTC.

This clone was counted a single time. CDR3 loop: CAISDGQRWTDTQYF. DNA of the CDR3: TGTGCCATCAGTGATGGGCAAAGGTGGACAGATACGCAGTATTTT. The chain recombines TRBV10-3 with TRBJ2-3; D not certain. The germline V gene encodes CDR1 ENHRY and CDR2 SYGVKD. V was cut by 3 bases and J by 3 bases, with 13 bases left in between. The CDR3 is made up of 15 amino acids.

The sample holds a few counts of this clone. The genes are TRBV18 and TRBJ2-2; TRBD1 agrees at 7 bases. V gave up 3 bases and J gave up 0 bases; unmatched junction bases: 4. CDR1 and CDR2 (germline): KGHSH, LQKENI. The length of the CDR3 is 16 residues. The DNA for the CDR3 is TGTGCCAGCTCACCCCAGGGGGTGGCGAACACCGGGGAGCTGTTTTTT. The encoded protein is CASSPQGVANTGELFF.

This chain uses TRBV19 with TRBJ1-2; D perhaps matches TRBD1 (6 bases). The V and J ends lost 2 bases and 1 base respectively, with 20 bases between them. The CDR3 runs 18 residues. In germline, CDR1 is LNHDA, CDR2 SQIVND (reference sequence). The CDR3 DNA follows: TGTGCCAGTAGTATATCGACAGGCCCTTTGGGGAATAACTATGGCTACACCTTC. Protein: CASSISTGPLGNNYGYTF.

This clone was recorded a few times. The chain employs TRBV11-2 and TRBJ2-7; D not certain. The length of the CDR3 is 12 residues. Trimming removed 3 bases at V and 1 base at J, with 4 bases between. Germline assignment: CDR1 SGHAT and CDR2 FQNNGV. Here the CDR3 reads CASSFQSYEQYF. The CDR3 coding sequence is TGTGCCAGCAGCTTTCAATCCTACGAGCAGTACTTC.

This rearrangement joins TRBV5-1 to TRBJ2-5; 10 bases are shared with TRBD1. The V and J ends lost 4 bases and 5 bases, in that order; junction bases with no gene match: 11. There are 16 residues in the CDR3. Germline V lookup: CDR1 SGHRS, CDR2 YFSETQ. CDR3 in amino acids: CASSLRQGALVETQYF. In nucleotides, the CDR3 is TGCGCCAGCAGCCTGCGACAGGGGGCATTGGTGGAGACCCAGTACTTC.